Listed below are T cell receptor beta chains from one sample, sequenced in a study of cytomegalovirus exposure and HLA in healthy donors. Generated by immunoSEQ multiplex PCR, the TCRdb table keeps only in-frame clones and is missing some. The sample carries under 250,000 clones, approximately 78% recorded once. The source material was PBMCs. These TCRs come from a male donor in good health and CMV-seronegative. Both conserved end residues are part of each CDR3. D genes are given only for firm matches. Clone size appears in some rows only: once, few, many, or a class for an expanded clone.

j_gene,d_gene,len,abundance,v_gene,CDR3aa,CDR3nt
TRBJ1-1,TRBD1,16,many,TRBV11-3,CASSLDGRQGSTEAFF,TGTGCCAGCAGCTTAGATGGCCGACAGGGGTCCACTGAAGCTTTCTTT
TRBJ2-7,TRBD2,16,few,TRBV7-8,CASSLGLAGSTYEQYF,TGTGCCAGCAGCTTAGGGCTAGCGGGATCAACCTACGAGCAGTACTTC
TRBJ2-7,NA,15,NA,TRBV27,CASSLTGRGSYEQYF,TGTGCCAGCAGTTTAACCGGACGGGGCTCCTACGAGCAGTACTTC
TRBJ2-7,TRBD2,15,NA,TRBV7-3,CASSIGASGRGEQYF,TGTGCCAGCAGCATAGGCGCTAGCGGGAGAGGCGAGCAGTACTTC
TRBJ1-6,NA,14,NA,TRBV28,CASSLDSTNSPLHF,TGTGCCAGCAGTTTGGACAGTACCAATTCACCCCTCCACTTT
TRBJ1-1,NA,15,once,TRBV15,CATSRDRHLNTEAFF,TGTGCCACCAGCAGAGATAGACACCTGAACACTGAAGCTTTCTTT
TRBJ2-3,NA,16,NA,TRBV5-1,CASTHRTGGAKDTQYF,TGCGCCAGCACCCATCGTACGGGGGGCGCTAAGGATACGCAGTATTTT
TRBJ2-7,TRBD2,14,NA,TRBV19,CASSWASGSGEQYF,TGTGCCAGTAGTTGGGCCAGCGGGAGTGGGGAGCAGTACTTC
TRBJ2-1,NA,13,NA,TRBV2,CASSSALYNEQFF,TGTGCCAGCTCCAGCGCGCTGTACAATGAGCAGTTCTTC
TRBJ2-2,NA,14,NA,TRBV14,CASSQNRSPGELFF,TGTGCCAGCAGCCAAAATAGATCTCCCGGGGAGCTGTTTTTT
TRBJ2-7,TRBD2,14,NA,TRBV19,CASSILAGGPEQYF,TGTGCCAGTAGTATATTAGCGGGAGGGCCGGAGCAGTACTTC
TRBJ2-1,TRBD2,16,NA,TRBV9,CASSVGLAGDYNEQFF,TGTGCCAGCAGCGTAGGTCTAGCGGGGGATTACAATGAGCAGTTCTTC
TRBJ2-2,NA,15,NA,TRBV28,CASSLEREITGELFF,TGTGCCAGCAGTTTAGAACGGGAGATCACCGGGGAGCTGTTTTTT
TRBJ2-7,NA,14,NA,TRBV9,CASSVGGSAYEQYF,TGTGCCAGCAGCGTAGGAGGTTCAGCCTACGAGCAGTACTTC
TRBJ1-3,TRBD1,18,NA,TRBV18,CASSPVGTGGPSGNTIYF,TGTGCCAGCTCACCGGTCGGGACAGGGGGCCCCTCTGGAAACACCATATATTTT
TRBJ1-1,TRBD1,15,NA,TRBV5-4,CASSLTGGYGTEAFF,TGTGCCAGCAGCCTGACAGGGGGTTATGGCACTGAAGCTTTCTTT
TRBJ2-3,TRBD2,15,NA,TRBV5-4,CASSFMTSGSDTQYF,TGTGCCAGCAGCTTCATGACTAGCGGGTCAGATACGCAGTATTTT
TRBJ2-7,NA,16,NA,TRBV28,CASSLSMGPPTYEQYF,TGTGCCAGCAGTTTATCAATGGGCCCTCCTACCTACGAGCAGTACTTC
TRBJ2-3,TRBD1,16,NA,TRBV5-1,CASSTKTGARTDTQYF,TGCGCCAGCAGCACCAAGACAGGGGCCCGCACAGATACGCAGTATTTT
TRBJ1-4,NA,16,NA,TRBV19,CASSIGPRGVDEKLFF,TGTGCCAGTAGTATTGGTCCGCGGGGAGTGGATGAAAAACTGTTTTTT
TRBJ2-5,NA,17,NA,TRBV21-1,CASSNGPQDTDQETQYF,TGTGCCAGCAGCAACGGGCCCCAGGACACCGACCAAGAGACCCAGTACTTC
TRBJ2-7,TRBD1,14,NA,TRBV27,CASSLYLDRGEQYF,TGTGCCAGCAGTTTATACCTGGACAGGGGCGAGCAGTACTTC
TRBJ2-7,NA,10,few,TRBV20-1,CSARAYEQYF,TGCAGTGCTAGAGCGTACGAGCAGTACTTC
TRBJ1-3,NA,17,NA,TRBV29-1,CSVEERQAPSSGNTIYF,TGCAGCGTTGAAGAGAGACAGGCTCCCTCCTCTGGAAACACCATATATTTT
TRBJ1-2,NA,16,NA,TRBV14,CASSQDLRGTNYGYTF,TGTGCCAGCAGCCAAGATCTAAGGGGGACTAACTATGGCTACACCTTC
TRBJ1-5,NA,14,NA,TRBV28,CASDPLGGDQPQHF,TGTGCCAGCGATCCCCTTGGGGGCGATCAGCCCCAGCATTTT
TRBJ2-3,NA,15,NA,TRBV10-2,CASSEGGGRTDTQYF,TGCGCCAGCAGTGAAGGTGGCGGCCGCACAGATACGCAGTATTTT
TRBJ2-7,NA,12,few,TRBV12-5,CASGLDRSEQYF,TGTGCTAGTGGTTTGGACAGGTCCGAGCAGTACTTC
TRBJ1-2,NA,14,NA,TRBV2,CASSETGGAYGYTF,TGTGCCAGCAGTGAAACTGGCGGGGCCTATGGCTACACCTTC
TRBJ1-5,TRBD1,15,NA,TRBV5-8,CASSPGTEYNQPQHF,TGTGCCAGCAGCCCCGGGACAGAATACAATCAGCCCCAGCATTTT
TRBJ1-1,TRBD1,16,few,TRBV6-4,CASSDSGTGKDTEAFF,TGTGCCAGCAGTGACTCAGGGACAGGGAAGGACACTGAAGCTTTCTTT
TRBJ2-1,TRBD2,17,NA,TRBV7-9,CASSLSTTSGIYNEQFF,TGTGCCAGCAGCTTATCAACGACTAGCGGGATATACAATGAGCAGTTCTTC
TRBJ2-7,TRBD1,15,NA,TRBV7-9,CASSLEQGLLYEQYF,TGTGCCAGCAGCTTAGAACAGGGGCTCTTATACGAGCAGTACTTC
TRBJ1-1,NA,12,NA,TRBV9,CASSAPPIEAFF,TGTGCCAGCAGCGCCCCACCTATTGAAGCTTTCTTT
TRBJ2-7,TRBD1,14,NA,TRBV6-1,CASISPGQGHEQYF,TGTGCCAGCATCTCACCCGGACAGGGCCACGAGCAGTACTTC
TRBJ2-1,NA,12,few,TRBV6-5,CASSNTYNEQFF,TGTGCCAGCAGTAACACCTACAATGAGCAGTTCTTC
TRBJ2-7,TRBD2,15,NA,TRBV5-4,CASSLGLAGAYEQYF,TGTGCCAGCAGCCTCGGACTAGCGGGGGCCTACGAGCAGTACTTC
TRBJ2-7,TRBD2,15,NA,TRBV11-2,CASSLVGSGGYEQYF,TGTGCCAGCAGCTTAGTGGGTAGCGGGGGCTACGAGCAGTACTTC
TRBJ2-7,NA,11,NA,TRBV10-2,CASTAAYEQYF,TGCGCCAGCACTGCGGCCTACGAGCAGTACTTC
TRBJ2-5,TRBD2,16,NA,TRBV9,CASSEWSGTPQETQYF,TGTGCCAGCAGCGAGTGGAGCGGGACTCCCCAAGAGACCCAGTACTTC
TRBJ2-7,TRBD1,15,NA,TRBV7-3,CASSFAGTGSYEQYF,TGTGCCAGCAGCTTCGCCGGGACAGGTTCCTACGAGCAGTACTTC
TRBJ1-5,TRBD1,15,NA,TRBV2,CASSEDRVGNQPQHF,TGTGCCAGCAGCGAGGACAGGGTGGGCAATCAGCCCCAGCATTTT
TRBJ2-7,NA,13,NA,TRBV5-6,CASSSPTGYEQYF,TGTGCCAGCAGCTCCCCAACAGGGTACGAGCAGTACTTC
TRBJ2-1,TRBD2,14,NA,TRBV5-4,CASSAVDGRPEQFF,TGTGCCAGCAGCGCCGTTGACGGGAGGCCTGAGCAGTTCTTC
TRBJ2-3,TRBD2,16,NA,TRBV5-6,CASSGSSGTRTDTQYF,TGTGCCAGCAGCGGTTCTAGCGGGACACGCACAGATACGCAGTATTTT
TRBJ2-2,NA,14,NA,TRBV13,CASARDMNTGELFF,TGTGCCAGTGCTCGGGACATGAACACCGGGGAGCTGTTTTTT
TRBJ1-1,NA,11,NA,TRBV20-1,CSGAGVTEAFF,TGCAGTGGGGCAGGGGTCACTGAAGCTTTCTTT
TRBJ2-1,TRBD2,16,few,TRBV28,CASSPAGPKRGDEQFF,TGTGCCAGCAGTCCAGCGGGGCCTAAGCGGGGCGATGAGCAGTTCTTC
TRBJ2-7,NA,11,NA,TRBV28,CASSRDYEQYF,TGTGCCAGCAGTCGGGACTACGAGCAGTACTTC
TRBJ2-5,NA,13,NA,TRBV5-8,CATSGGRRETQYF,TGTGCCACCTCCGGGGGTAGGCGAGAGACCCAGTACTTC
TRBJ1-1,NA,15,NA,TRBV7-9,CASSLDSRRNTEAFF,TGTGCCAGCAGCTTAGACAGTAGAAGGAACACTGAAGCTTTCTTT
TRBJ2-1,TRBD2,18,NA,TRBV28,CASSYPTSGLSSYNEQFF,TGTGCCAGCAGTTACCCTACTAGCGGACTAAGCTCCTACAATGAGCAGTTCTTC
TRBJ2-7,TRBD2,15,NA,TRBV9,CASSSGAGGVYEQYF,TGTGCCAGCAGCTCAGGTGCGGGAGGTGTTTACGAGCAGTACTTC